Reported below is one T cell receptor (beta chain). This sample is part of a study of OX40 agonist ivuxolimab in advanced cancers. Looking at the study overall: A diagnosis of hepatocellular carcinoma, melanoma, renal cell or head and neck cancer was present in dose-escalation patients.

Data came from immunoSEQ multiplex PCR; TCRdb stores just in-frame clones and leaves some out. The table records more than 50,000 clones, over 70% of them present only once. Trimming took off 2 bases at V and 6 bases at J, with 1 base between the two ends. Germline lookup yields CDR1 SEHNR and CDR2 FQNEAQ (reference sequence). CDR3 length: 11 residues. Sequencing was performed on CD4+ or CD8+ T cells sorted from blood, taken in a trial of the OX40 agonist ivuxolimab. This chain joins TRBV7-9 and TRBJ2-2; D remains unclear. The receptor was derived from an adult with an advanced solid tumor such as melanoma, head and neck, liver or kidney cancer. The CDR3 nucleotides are TGTGCCAGCAGCTTACCCGGGGAGCTGTTTTTT. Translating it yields CASSLPGELFF. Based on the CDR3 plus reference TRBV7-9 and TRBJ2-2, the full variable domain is DTGVSQNPRHKITKRGQNVTFRCDPISEHNRLYWYRQTLGQGPEFLTYFQNEAQLEKSRLLSDRFSAERPKGSFSTLEIQRTEQGDSAMYLCASSLPGELFFGEGSRLTVL.